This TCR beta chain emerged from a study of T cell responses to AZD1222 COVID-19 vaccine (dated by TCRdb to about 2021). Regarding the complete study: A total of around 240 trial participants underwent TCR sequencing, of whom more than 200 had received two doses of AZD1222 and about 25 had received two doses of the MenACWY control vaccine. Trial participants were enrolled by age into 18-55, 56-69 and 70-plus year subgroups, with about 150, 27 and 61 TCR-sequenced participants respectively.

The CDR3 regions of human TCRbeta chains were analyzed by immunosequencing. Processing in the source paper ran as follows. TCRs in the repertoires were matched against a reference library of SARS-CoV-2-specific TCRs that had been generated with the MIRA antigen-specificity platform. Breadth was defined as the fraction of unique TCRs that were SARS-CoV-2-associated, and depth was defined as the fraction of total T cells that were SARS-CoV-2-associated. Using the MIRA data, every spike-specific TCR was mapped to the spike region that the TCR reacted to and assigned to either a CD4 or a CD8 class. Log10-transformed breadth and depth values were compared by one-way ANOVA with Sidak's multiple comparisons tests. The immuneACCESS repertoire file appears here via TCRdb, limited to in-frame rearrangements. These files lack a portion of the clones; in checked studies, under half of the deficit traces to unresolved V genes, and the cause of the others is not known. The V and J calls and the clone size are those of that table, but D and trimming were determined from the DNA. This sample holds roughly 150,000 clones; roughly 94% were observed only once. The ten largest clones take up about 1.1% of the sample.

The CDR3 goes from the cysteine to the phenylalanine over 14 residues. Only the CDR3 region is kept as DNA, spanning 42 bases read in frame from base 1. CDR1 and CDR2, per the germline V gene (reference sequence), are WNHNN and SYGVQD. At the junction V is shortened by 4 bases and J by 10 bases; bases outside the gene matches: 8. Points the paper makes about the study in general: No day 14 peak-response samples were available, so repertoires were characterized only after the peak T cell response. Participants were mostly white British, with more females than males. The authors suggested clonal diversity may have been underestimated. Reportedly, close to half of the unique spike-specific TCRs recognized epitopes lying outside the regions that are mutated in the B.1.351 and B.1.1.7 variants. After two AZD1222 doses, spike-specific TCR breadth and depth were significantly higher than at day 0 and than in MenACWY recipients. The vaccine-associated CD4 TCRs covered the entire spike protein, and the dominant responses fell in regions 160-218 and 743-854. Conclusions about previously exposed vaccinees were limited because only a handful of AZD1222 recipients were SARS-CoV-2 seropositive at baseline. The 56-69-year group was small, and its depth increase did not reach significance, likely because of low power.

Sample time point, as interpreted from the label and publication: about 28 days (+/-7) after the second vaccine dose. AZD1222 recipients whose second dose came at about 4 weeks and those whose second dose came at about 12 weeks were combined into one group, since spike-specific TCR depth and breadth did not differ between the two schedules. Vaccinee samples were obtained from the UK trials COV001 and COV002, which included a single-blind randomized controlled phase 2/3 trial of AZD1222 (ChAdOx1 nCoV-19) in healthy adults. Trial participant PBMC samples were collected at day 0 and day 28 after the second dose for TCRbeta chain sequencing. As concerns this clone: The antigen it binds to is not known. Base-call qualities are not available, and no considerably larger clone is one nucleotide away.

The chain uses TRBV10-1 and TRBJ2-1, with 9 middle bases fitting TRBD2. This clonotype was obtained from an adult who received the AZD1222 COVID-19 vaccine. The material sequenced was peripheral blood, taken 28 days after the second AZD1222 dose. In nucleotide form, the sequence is TGCGCCAGCAGTGCGAGCGGGGGGCCCTTGGAGCAGTTCTTC. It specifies CASSASGGPLEQFF.